This T cell receptor beta chain was sequenced in a study of T cell responses to AZD1222 COVID-19 vaccine. Study in general: It was second doses at about 4 or about 12 weeks that were pooled. Study-level points and caveats: It should be noted that donors were predominantly white British and more often female, and clonal diversity was possibly underestimated. Among vaccine-associated CD4 TCRs, coverage spanned spike, with dominance at 160-218 and 743-854. Recipients of two AZD1222 doses showed rising Spike-specific TCR breadth and depth.

The germline V gene has CDR1 WSHSY and CDR2 SAAADI. The CDR3 has 14 residues. V was clipped by 4 bases and J by 1 base, with 10 bases between them. The method was immunoSEQ multiplex PCR; TCRdb's version includes in-frame clones alone and lacks a portion of them. The table has some 110,000 clones, around 92% seen once. Points on this clone: Its specificity is not known.

The chain recombines TRBV10-2 with TRBJ1-1; D might be TRBD1 (6 bases). This receptor was obtained from an adult in good health. The sample consisted of peripheral blood, taken on day 0 of AZD1222 vaccination. This CDR3 is CASSVGHRNTEAFF. The CDR3, as DNA: TGCGCCAGCAGTGTGGGACACAGGAACACTGAAGCTTTCTTT.